The clone carrying this T cell receptor (beta chain) is labeled medium-sized. The sorted Tregs were CD4+CD25+CD127-/low cells. From germline, CDR1 is SNHLY and CDR2 FYNNEI. CDR3 length equals 10 residues. V lost 8 bases to trimming and J lost 5 bases, with 4 bases between them. One entry per CDR3 protein, called by TCRdb with MiXCR from the 5' RACE reads. The table records 35,000 to 50,000 distinct CDR3 sequences, more than 20% of them present only once. Sequencing was performed on Tregs sorted from a lymph node. The sequence derives from a female donor with breast cancer. The chain combines TRBV2 with TRBJ2-1; no definite D call. The CDR3 region is CASDDNEQFF. DNA of the CDR3: TGTGCCAGCGACGACAATGAGCAGTTCTTC.